The clone carrying this T cell receptor beta chain showed up just a few times. The sample comes from a study of blood T cell repertoires in COVID-19. For the study at large: Samples of COVID-19 (acute and convalescent) were obtained from the United States, Italy and Spain.

In the study's own analysis: Researchers report that nucleated cell counts were estimated from reference gene primer amplification. Profiling relied on immunoSEQ multiplex PCR, and the TCRdb table lists in-frame clones only, not all of them. For V, J and clone size, that table is used; D and trimming come from the DNA. In the table there are around 300,000 clones, around 88% of which are singletons. The specimen sequenced was peripheral blood. The sequence came from a woman in her seventies with COVID-19, enrolled during active disease.

The CDR3 DNA follows: TGTGCCACCAGTGACCAAGACAGCTATGGCTACACCTTC. It yields the protein CATSDQDSYGYTF. V gene TRBV24-1 combines with J gene TRBJ1-2; TRBD1 might be the D (5 bases). CDR1 is KGHDR, CDR2 SFDVKD, per germline. The germline V and J ends were trimmed by 4 bases and 4 bases, with 9 bases remaining between them. The CDR3 spans 13 residues.